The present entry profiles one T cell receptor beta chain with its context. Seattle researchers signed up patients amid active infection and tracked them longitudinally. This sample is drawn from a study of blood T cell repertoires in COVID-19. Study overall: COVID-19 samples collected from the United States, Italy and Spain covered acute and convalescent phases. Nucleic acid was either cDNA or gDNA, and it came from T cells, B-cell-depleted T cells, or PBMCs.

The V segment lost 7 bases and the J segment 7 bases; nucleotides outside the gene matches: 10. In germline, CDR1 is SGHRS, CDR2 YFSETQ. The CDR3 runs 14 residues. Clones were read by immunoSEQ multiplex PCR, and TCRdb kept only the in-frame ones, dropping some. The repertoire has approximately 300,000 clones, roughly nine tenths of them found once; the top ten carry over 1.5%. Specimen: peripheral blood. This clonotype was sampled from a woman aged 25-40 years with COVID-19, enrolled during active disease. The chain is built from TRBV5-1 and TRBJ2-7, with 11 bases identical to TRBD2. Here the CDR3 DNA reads TGCGCCAGCTCGGAGGGGACTAGCGGTGGAGAGCAGTACTTC. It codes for CASSEGTSGGEQYF.